This record covers a single T cell receptor beta chain. What it binds is unknown. This sample stems from a study of T-cell reconstitution after alpha-beta-depleted transplantation in children. It was with unique molecular identifiers that the TCRbeta library was prepared. From the PCR reads, TCRdb called clonotypes with MiXCR, one entry per CDR3 protein. The table includes about 490,000 distinct CDR3 sequences, roughly a tenth detected once. Whole-study results and caveats: After transplant, at about two months, alpha-beta T cells were reportedly derived from several hundred expanded graft clones. Among T cells one year after transplant, newly produced cells accounted for most counts and diversity.

The material sequenced was PBMCs, taken before TCRalphabeta/CD19-depleted stem cell transplant. The TCR was taken from a child younger than 10 with inherited bone marrow failure, due to receive a stem cell transplant.

CDR3 amino acids: CASSPTPDSRGYGYTF. The CDR3 DNA follows: TGTGCCAGCAGCCCGACCCCGGACAGTAGGGGGTATGGCTACACCTTC. The chain couples TRBV5-4 to TRBJ1-2, with D possibly matching TRBD1 (6 bases). The CDR3 is made up of 16 amino acids. With 4 bases removed from V and 5 bases from J, the gap between germline ends came to 21 bases. Per germline, CDR1 SGHNT and CDR2 YYREEE (reference sequence).